This T cell receptor beta chain was sequenced for a study of T cells in Graves' hyperthyroidism and ophthalmopathy. With V trimmed by 3 bases and J by 0 bases, 4 bases remained unmatched. The CDR3 has 14 amino acids. From germline, CDR1 is DFQATT and CDR2 SNEGSKA (reference sequence). Newly diagnosed patients aged 18 to 65 had hyperthyroidism of under 2 months' duration. It was uncontrolled infection, other autoimmune disease, pregnancy or lactation that excluded patients. PBMCs were obtained from about 10 ml fresh peripheral blood. This clonotype occurred a few times. Its antigen is unidentified. Researchers took RNA transcripts and amplified the TCR beta CDR3 regions from them. The study used the HTBI primer set for a first-round RT-PCR of the TCR CDR3. TCRdb called the multiplex PCR reads again in MiXCR, with one record for every CDR3 protein. The data show under 400,000 distinct CDR3 sequences, around a sixth seen once.

Study-wide results and caveats: Ophthalmopathy was identified by the model a median around 5.9 months ahead of onset.

This chain links TRBV20-1 with TRBJ1-2; 7 bases map to TRBD1. Sample: blood. This sequence was found in a woman in her 50s with Graves' hyperthyroidism. As DNA, the CDR3 is TGCAGTGCTAGTGCAGGGGGAACTAACTATGGCTACACCTTC. This sequence encodes CSASAGGTNYGYTF.